This TCR beta chain was sequenced during a study of T cell responses to AZD1222 COVID-19 vaccine. The germline V gene has CDR1 MNHNY and CDR2 SVGAGI (reference sequence). The ends were cut back, 0 bases at V and 2 bases at J, with 7 bases in the middle. There are 14 residues in the CDR3. Assay: immunoSEQ multiplex PCR; the TCRdb copy retains only in-frame clones and omits some. The sample lists around 71,000 clones; roughly 82% were seen once. The V call is TRBV6-6, the J call TRBJ1-2; TRBD1 might be the D (5 bases). The sample consisted of peripheral blood, taken on day 0 of AZD1222 vaccination. The clonotype originates from an adult in good health. The CDR3 loop is CASSYSAGNYGYTF. The CDR3 bases are TGTGCCAGCAGTTACTCAGCAGGGAACTATGGCTACACCTTC.